What follows are 28 T cell receptor beta chains derived from one specimen sequenced in a study of T cells in Graves' hyperthyroidism and ophthalmopathy. Using RNA transcripts as the source, TCR beta CDR3 regions were amplified. When the TCR CDR3 underwent first-round RT-PCR, the HTBI primer set was used. TCRdb independently ran MiXCR on the multiplex PCR reads; one entry per CDR3 protein. Of around 490,000 distinct CDR3 sequences detected, nearly 20% appear once; the ten largest clones hold 45% to 50%. Sequencing used blood. The receptor source for this set is a man aged 35 to 55 with Graves' ophthalmopathy.

The chain uses TRBV4-2 and TRBJ1-1; 7 positions agree with TRBD1. Germline loops: CDR1 LGHNA, CDR2 YNFKEQ. Trimming took 4 bases from V and 5 from J; bases not matched to a gene: 10. The CDR3 is made up of 15 amino acids. In DNA form, the CDR3 reads TGTGCCAGCAGCCCTTTATCCGGGACAGTGACTGAAGCTTTCTTT. This codes for CASSPLSGTVTEAFF.

This clonotype was observed many times. CDR3 amino acids: CAWRKDRGALGANVLTF. In nucleotides, the CDR3 is TGTGCCTGGCGGAAGGACAGGGGAGCTCTCGGGGCCAACGTCCTGACTTTC. The chain has TRBV30 and TRBJ2-6, with 9 nucleotides matching TRBD1. Germline CDR1 is GTSNPN and CDR2 is SVGIG (reference sequence). The CDR3 is 17 amino acids. V shed 5 bases, J shed 4 bases, and the junction held 12 bases outside the gene matches. Drawing the rest from reference TRBV30 and TRBJ2-6, the complete variable domain is SQTIHQWPATLVQPVGSPLSLECTVEGTSNPNLYWYRQAAGRGLQLLFYSVGIGQISSEVPQNLSASRPQDRQFILSSKKLLLSDSGFYLCAWRKDRGALGANVLTFGAGSRLTVL.

This clonotype was seen many times. This rearrangement joins TRBV18 to TRBJ2-3; perhaps D is TRBD1 or TRBD2 (5 bases each). The CDR3 totals 14 residues. Per germline, CDR1 KGHSH and CDR2 LQKENI. V was trimmed by 6 bases and J by 2 bases, leaving 12 bases between them. The CDR3 is CASSRTGTTDTQYF. The CDR3 DNA reads as TGTGCCAGCTCCCGTACCGGGACCACAGATACGCAGTATTTT.

This chain joins TRBV6-5 and TRBJ2-7, with a possible D match to TRBD2 (7 bases). Trimming pared 2 bases from V and 4 bases from J, leaving 18 bases between. Germline V gene sequence: CDR1 MNHEY, CDR2 SVGAGI. The CDR3 totals 16 residues. The CDR3 sequence is CASSYQRAGAVYEQYF. The CDR3 DNA sequence: TGTGCCAGCAGTTACCAGCGGGCGGGGGCGGTTTACGAGCAGTACTTC.

This clonotype has just a few counts. The chain has TRBV7-2 and TRBJ2-7; D is possibly TRBD2 (7 bases). The V end lost 4 bases, the J end lost 0 bases, and 10 bases lay between the germline ends. The CDR3 runs to 14 residues. Germline V lookup: CDR1 SGHTA, CDR2 FQGNSA. The CDR3 sequence: CASSSRGASYEQYF. The CDR3 bases are TGTGCCAGCAGCTCACGGGGGGCCTCCTACGAGCAGTACTTC.

This clonotype was found many times. V is TRBV11-2 and J is TRBJ2-4; 7 nucleotides line up with TRBD1. The CDR3 is 17 residues long. Trimming took 1 base from V and 1 from J; bases not matched to a gene: 7. Germline CDR1 reads SGHAT; CDR2 reads FQNNGV. This chain's CDR3 is CASSLGPTGAAKNIQYF. DNA for the CDR3: TGTGCCAGCAGCTTAGGGCCTACAGGGGCGGCCAAAAACATTCAGTACTTC.

The gene calls are TRBV2 and TRBJ1-1; no definite D call. Trimming cost V 8 bases and J 0 bases, with 13 bases left between them. This CDR3 comprises 14 residues. Germline V gives CDR1 SNHLY, CDR2 FYNNEI. DNA for the CDR3: TGTGCCAGCGGGGATGGGAGTTTGAACACTGAAGCTTTCTTT. It encodes CASGDGSLNTEAFF.

This clonotype was seen more than once but under ten times. The rearrangement links TRBV6-1 to TRBJ1-5, with D tentatively TRBD1 (5 bases). V lost 6 bases and J 3 bases, leaving 12 bases between the germline ends. Looked up from germline, CDR1 is MNHNS and CDR2 is SASEGT. The CDR3 runs to 14 residues. The CDR3 spells CASRTGPINQPQHF. DNA of the CDR3: TGTGCCAGCAGAACGGGACCGATCAATCAGCCCCAGCATTTT.

Concerning this clonotype: At one boundary the junction diverges from the germline segment, which might be a read error. The V call is TRBV20-1, the J call TRBJ2-7, with 8 bases fitting TRBD2. This CDR3 has 13 amino acids. Germline values: CDR1 DFQATT, CDR2 SNEGSKA (reference sequence). CDR3 protein: CNASRLANYEQYF. The CDR3 DNA follows: TGCAATGCTAGTAGACTAGCGAATTACGAGCAGTACTTC.

Concerning this clonotype itself: A much larger clone sits a single nucleotide away, making a read error possible. This chain uses TRBV27 with TRBJ2-1, with 7 bases fitting TRBD2. CDR3 length: 15 amino acids. Germline CDR1 and CDR2: MNHEY and SMNVEV (reference sequence). CDR3 coding DNA: TGTGTCAGCATTGGGGGGGAGAGATTCTACAATGAGCAGTTCTTC. This sequence encodes CVSIGGERFYNEQFF.

A few counts support this clonotype. The V gene is TRBV20-1, the J gene TRBJ1-1, with 10 nucleotides matching TRBD1. The CDR3 loop spans 15 amino acids. With 0 bases clipped from V and 10 bases from J, the junction kept 11 bases outside the gene matches. In germline, CDR1 is DFQATT, CDR2 SNEGSKA (reference sequence). CDR3 DNA sequence: TGCAGTGCTAGAGATTTTGGCGGACAGGGGGTTTCAGCTTTCTTT. This translates into CSARDFGGQGVSAFF.

V is TRBV9 and J is TRBJ2-1; 7 bases are a match to TRBD2. The germline V gene has CDR1 SGDLS and CDR2 YYNGEE. V shed 0 bases, J shed 8 bases, and the junction held 8 bases outside the gene matches. This CDR3 has 15 residues. CDR3 sequence (DNA): TGTGCCAGCAGCGTAGGACTAGCCGCGGCCGATGAGCAGTTCTTC. Its translation: CASSVGLAAADEQFF.

This clonotype was picked up many times. The rearrangement joins TRBV6-1 to TRBJ1-1, with a weak D call TRBD1 (6 bases). This CDR3 spans 15 amino acids. The V gene lost 5 bases and the J gene lost 0 bases, with 13 bases spanning the gap. Germline CDR1 reads MNHNS; CDR2 reads SASEGT. CDR3 protein: CASSRITGLNTEAFF. CDR3 DNA: TGTGCCAGCAGTCGGATAACAGGGTTGAACACTGAAGCTTTCTTT.

This clonotype came up many times. In nucleotides, the CDR3 is TGTGCCAGCAGCCAAGAGGGCAGGGGACTCCACGAGCAGTACTTC. Translated, it gives CASSQEGRGLHEQYF. This chain joins TRBV3-1 and TRBJ2-7; either TRBD1 or TRBD2 may fit D (6 bases each). This CDR3 is built from 15 residues. Germline V gene data show CDR1 as LGHDT and CDR2 as YNNKEL (reference sequence). V lost 0 bases to trimming and J lost 5 bases, with 14 bases between them.

The chain is built from TRBV13 and TRBJ2-7; D may be TRBD2 (6 bases). The V end lost 5 bases, the J end lost 4 bases, and 12 bases lay between the germline ends. This CDR3 is built from 13 residues. Germline values: CDR1 PRHDT, CDR2 FYEKMQ (reference sequence). CDR3 nucleotide sequence: TGTGCCAGCAGCCGACTAGAGGGGTACGAGCAGTACTTC. It encodes CASSRLEGYEQYF.

This sequence joins TRBV20-1 and TRBJ2-7; 8 bases match TRBD2. The J segment lost 3 bases and the V segment lost 6 bases, leaving 7 bases of the junction unmatched. The V gene's germline CDR1 is DFQATT and CDR2 SNEGSKA (reference sequence). The CDR3 has 13 residues. CDR3 bases: TGCAGTGCACTACGGGAGGGCCTCTACGAGCAGTACTTC. This encodes CSALREGLYEQYF.

The rearrangement joins TRBV28 to TRBJ1-5; 8 bases line up with TRBD1. V lost 7 bases to trimming and J lost 6 bases; unmatched junction nucleotides: 2. The CDR3 totals 12 residues. Looked up from germline, CDR1 is MDHEN and CDR2 is SYDVKM. CDR3 in amino acids: CASNRGGQPQHF. For the CDR3, the DNA is TGTGCCAGCAACAGGGGGGGTCAGCCCCAGCATTTT.

There are a few counts of this clonotype. V and J are TRBV20-1 and TRBJ2-7; D assignment may be TRBD1 or TRBD2 (6 bases each). Trimming took 0 bases from V and 2 from J, leaving 17 bases between them. Germline loops: CDR1 DFQATT, CDR2 SNEGSKA (reference sequence). This CDR3 has 16 residues. The CDR3 region has the DNA TGCAGTGCTAGAGATCCCCGACAGGCGGGGCCCTACGAGCAGTACTTC. This translates into CSARDPRQAGPYEQYF.

At least ten counts were recorded for this clonotype. The chain uses TRBV2 and TRBJ1-2, with TRBD1 matching over 7 bases. Germline values: CDR1 SNHLY, CDR2 FYNNEI. The CDR3 contains 14 residues. Trimming removed 10 bases from V and 4 bases from J; junction bases left unmatched: 12. The CDR3 is CATRAGGGIYGYTF. Written as DNA, the CDR3 is TGTGCCACTCGGGCAGGGGGAGGTATCTATGGCTACACCTTC.

This clonotype was observed a handful of times. The chain joins TRBV7-9 to TRBJ2-1; 8 bases line up with TRBD1. The germline V gene has CDR1 SEHNR and CDR2 FQNEAQ (reference sequence). CDR3 length: 16 residues. Trimming cost V 0 bases and J 8 bases; bases outside gene matches: 9. DNA for the CDR3: TGTGCCAGCAGCTTAGCCTGGACAGGGTCTTTCGATGAGCAGTTCTTC. Its protein is CASSLAWTGSFDEQFF.

V is TRBV18 and J is TRBJ2-5; D possibly corresponds to TRBD1 (6 bases). The CDR3 runs to 15 residues. V was clipped by 0 bases and J by 3 bases, with 11 bases between them. CDR1 and CDR2 (germline): KGHSH, LQKENI. CDR3 protein: CASSPPGRQEETQYF. CDR3 nucleotide sequence: TGTGCCAGCTCACCACCGGGACGACAGGAAGAGACCCAGTACTTC.

This clonotype was recorded many times. V is TRBV6-1 and J is TRBJ1-2; 10 bases map to TRBD1. J gave up 4 bases and V 6 bases, and 14 bases lay outside the gene matches. Germline CDR1 reads MNHNS; CDR2 reads SASEGT. The CDR3 runs 17 residues. CDR3 sequence (DNA): TGTGCCAGCAGAGCGACAGGGGGCCGGGTTGCGGGCTATGGCTACACCTTC. Its protein product is CASRATGGRVAGYGYTF.

The chain combines TRBV20-1 with TRBJ1-4, with D maybe TRBD1 (5 bases). Trimming stripped 6 bases from V and 6 bases from J, with 14 bases between. Per germline, CDR1 DFQATT and CDR2 SNEGSKA (reference sequence). The CDR3 covers 13 residues. This chain's CDR3 is CSASPDSYEKLFF. As DNA, the CDR3 is TGCAGTGCCTCCCCAGACAGTTATGAAAAACTGTTTTTT.

In nucleotides, the CDR3 is TGTGCCATCAGTGACACTAGCGGGGGGACCTACGAGCAGTACTTC. Translating gives CAISDTSGGTYEQYF. This chain connects TRBV10-3 to TRBJ2-7; TRBD2 agrees at 12 bases. V was clipped by 3 bases and J by 2 bases; unmatched bases: 2. This CDR3 contains 15 residues. In germline, CDR1 is ENHRY, CDR2 SYGVKD.

The chain uses TRBV19 and TRBJ1-1; tentative D call: TRBD1 (5 bases). This CDR3 region has 14 residues. Deletions cut 4 bases from V and 5 bases from J, with 14 bases between. CDR1 is LNHDA and CDR2 is SQIVND in the germline V gene (reference sequence). CDR3 bases: TGTGCCAGTAGTAGCGGGGCACCAAAGACTGAAGCTTTCTTT. It yields the protein CASSSGAPKTEAFF. The variable domain in full, with the rest retrieved from reference TRBV19 and TRBJ1-1, is DGGITQSPKYLFRKEGQNVTLSCEQNLNHDAMYWYRQDPGQGLRLIYYSQIVNDFQKGDIAEGYSVSREKKESFPLTVTSAQKNPTAFYLCASSSGAPKTEAFFGQGTRLTVV.

The genes are TRBV5-6 and TRBJ2-5, with D tentatively TRBD2 (7 bases). Trimming stripped 4 bases from V and 5 bases from J, with 18 bases between. CDR1 SGHDT and CDR2 YYEEEE come from the germline V gene. The CDR3 consists of 15 residues. The DNA for the CDR3 is TGTGCCAGCAGCCTACCCGGGGGGCGGGAGGAGACCCAGTACTTC. Translating gives CASSLPGGREETQYF.

This clonotype occurred many times. The V call is TRBV7-2, the J call TRBJ2-1, with a possible D match to TRBD1 (6 bases). This CDR3 comprises 15 residues. Deletions cut 7 bases from V and 7 bases from J, with 20 bases between. The germline V gene has CDR1 SGHTA and CDR2 FQGNSA. In nucleotides, the CDR3 is TGTGCCAGCACCCAAAGGGGAAGGGGGATGAATGAGCAGTTCTTC. This codes for CASTQRGRGMNEQFF.

This clonotype has only one observation. The V call is TRBV4-3, the J call TRBJ1-2; 9 nucleotides align to TRBD1. Germline trimming cut 3 bases from V and 5 bases from J; bases unmatched to any gene: 1. Germline assignment: CDR1 LGHNA and CDR2 YSLEER. This CDR3 contains 13 residues. CDR3 sequence: CASSHGQGYGYTF. DNA for the CDR3: TGCGCCAGCAGCCACGGACAGGGGTATGGCTACACCTTC.